The rows below give T cell receptor beta chains drawn from one sample of a study of graft-versus-host responses after intestinal transplantation. No cognate antigen is known for these TCRs. Here immunoSEQ multiplex PCR was the method, and the copy in TCRdb shows in-frame clones only, minus some. The data show about 40,000 clones, with approximately 95% seen just once and about 0.5% held by the top ten. Sequenced here: unstimulated CD8+ T cells sorted from spleen or lymph node cells, sampled before transplant. These receptors all stem from a human donor who was the organ donor for an intestinal transplant. Both conserved end residues are part of each CDR3. D genes are given only for firm matches. Size values are once, few and many counts, or a class for expanded clones, and some rows have none.

abundance: -
j_gene: TRBJ2-3
d_gene: -
v_gene: TRBV19
CDR3aa: CASKRSPTLTDTQYF
CDR3nt: TGTGCCAGTAAACGTAGCCCCACCCTCACAGATACGCAGTATTTT

abundance: -
j_gene: TRBJ1-1
d_gene: -
v_gene: TRBV7-9
CDR3aa: CASSLGEEFRLGAFF
CDR3nt: TGTGCCAGCAGCTTAGGGGAAGAGTTCCGTCTTGGAGCTTTCTTT

abundance: -
j_gene: TRBJ1-2
d_gene: -
v_gene: TRBV2
CDR3aa: CASSVAHSRMNRKLMGYTF
CDR3nt: TGTGCCAGCAGTGTCGCGCATTCCCGGATGAACAGAAAACTTATGGGCTACACCTTC

abundance: -
j_gene: TRBJ2-7
d_gene: -
v_gene: TRBV6-6
CDR3aa: CASSPRKFHEQYF
CDR3nt: TGTGCCAGCAGTCCCCGTAAGTTCCACGAGCAGTACTTC

abundance: -
j_gene: TRBJ2-5
d_gene: TRBD2
v_gene: TRBV7-8
CDR3aa: CASTLEGRGVIETQYF
CDR3nt: TGTGCCAGCACCCTAGAAGGGCGGGGGGTAATAGAGACCCAGTACTTC

abundance: -
j_gene: TRBJ1-2
d_gene: -
v_gene: TRBV7-9
CDR3aa: CASSLPVRGGYTF
CDR3nt: TGTGCCAGCAGCTTACCAGTCAGGGGCGGCTACACCTTC

abundance: -
j_gene: TRBJ2-7
d_gene: -
v_gene: TRBV11-2
CDR3aa: CASSLGRGTPYEQYF
CDR3nt: TGTGCCAGCAGCTTGGGCAGGGGAACCCCCTACGAGCAGTACTTC

abundance: -
j_gene: TRBJ1-2
d_gene: -
v_gene: TRBV20-1
CDR3aa: CSARDPGGYTF
CDR3nt: TGCAGTGCTAGAGATCCGGGTGGCTACACCTTC

abundance: -
j_gene: TRBJ2-7
d_gene: -
v_gene: TRBV13
CDR3aa: CASSLADSYEQYF
CDR3nt: TGTGCCAGCAGCTTAGCGGACTCCTACGAGCAGTACTTC

abundance: -
j_gene: TRBJ1-5
d_gene: -
v_gene: TRBV19
CDR3aa: CASSILGGQPQHF
CDR3nt: TGTGCCAGTAGTATCCTCGGGGGTCAGCCCCAGCATTTT

abundance: once
j_gene: TRBJ2-3
d_gene: TRBD2
v_gene: TRBV4-3
CDR3aa: CASSPVSGRGAYTDTQYF
CDR3nt: TGCGCCAGCAGCCCTGTTTCGGGGCGGGGGGCCTACACAGATACGCAGTATTTT

abundance: -
j_gene: TRBJ1-6
d_gene: -
v_gene: TRBV7-9
CDR3aa: CASSRNSPLHF
CDR3nt: TGTGCCAGCAGCCGCAATTCACCCCTCCACTTT

abundance: -
j_gene: TRBJ1-5
d_gene: -
v_gene: TRBV4-1
CDR3aa: CASSQGGPFIYSNQPQHF
CDR3nt: TGCGCCAGCAGCCAAGGGGGTCCCTTTATTTATAGCAATCAGCCCCAGCATTTT

abundance: -
j_gene: TRBJ1-1
d_gene: -
v_gene: TRBV29-1
CDR3aa: CSVGVNTEAFF
CDR3nt: TGCAGCGTTGGAGTGAACACTGAAGCTTTCTTT

abundance: -
j_gene: TRBJ1-3
d_gene: -
v_gene: TRBV5-1
CDR3aa: CASSFGGGHGNTIYF
CDR3nt: TGCGCCAGCAGCTTCGGAGGGGGGCACGGAAACACCATATATTTT

abundance: -
j_gene: TRBJ2-1
d_gene: TRBD1
v_gene: TRBV4-3
CDR3aa: CASSQEQAGTGLTGAYNEQFF
CDR3nt: TGCGCCAGCAGCCAAGAGCAGGCCGGGACAGGCCTCACCGGGGCCTACAATGAGCAGTTCTTC

abundance: -
j_gene: TRBJ1-1
d_gene: TRBD1
v_gene: TRBV4-1
CDR3aa: CASSTRQGATEAFF
CDR3nt: TGCGCCAGCAGCACCCGACAGGGAGCGACTGAAGCTTTCTTT

abundance: -
j_gene: TRBJ1-5
d_gene: -
v_gene: TRBV5-8
CDR3aa: CASSLFRVGNQPQHF
CDR3nt: TGTGCCAGCAGCTTGTTCAGGGTAGGCAATCAGCCCCAGCATTTT

abundance: -
j_gene: TRBJ2-1
d_gene: -
v_gene: TRBV14
CDR3aa: CASSPSLGSSLSYNEQFF
CDR3nt: TGTGCCAGCAGCCCCTCTTTGGGCTCGAGCCTCTCCTACAATGAGCAGTTCTTC

abundance: -
j_gene: TRBJ1-1
d_gene: -
v_gene: TRBV4-1
CDR3aa: CASSHTYRFSTEAFF
CDR3nt: TGCGCCAGCAGCCATACCTACAGGTTCAGCACTGAAGCTTTCTTT

abundance: -
j_gene: TRBJ2-3
d_gene: -
v_gene: TRBV5-4
CDR3aa: CASSLDIDTQYF
CDR3nt: TGTGCCAGCAGCTTGGACATCGATACGCAGTATTTT

abundance: -
j_gene: TRBJ2-1
d_gene: -
v_gene: TRBV5-1
CDR3aa: CASRIDGEQFF
CDR3nt: TGCGCCAGCAGGATTGATGGTGAGCAGTTCTTC

abundance: -
j_gene: TRBJ2-7
d_gene: -
v_gene: TRBV4-2
CDR3aa: CASSLTPGEREQYF
CDR3nt: TGTGCCAGCAGCTTAACTCCGGGCGAGCGCGAGCAGTACTTC

abundance: few
j_gene: TRBJ1-1
d_gene: -
v_gene: TRBV7-6
CDR3aa: CASSVIPWRNTEAFF
CDR3nt: TGTGCCAGCAGCGTTATACCCTGGAGGAACACTGAAGCTTTCTTT

abundance: -
j_gene: TRBJ1-2
d_gene: TRBD1
v_gene: TRBV30
CDR3aa: CAWSRGGGDGYTF
CDR3nt: TGTGCCTGGAGTAGGGGAGGGGGCGATGGCTACACCTTC

abundance: -
j_gene: TRBJ2-2
d_gene: TRBD2
v_gene: TRBV15
CDR3aa: CATSRGLAGTTGELFF
CDR3nt: TGTGCCACCAGCAGAGGGCTAGCGGGGACCACCGGGGAGCTGTTTTTT

abundance: -
j_gene: TRBJ2-7
d_gene: -
v_gene: TRBV5-1
CDR3aa: CASSFRAQGYEQYF
CDR3nt: TGCGCCAGCAGCTTCCGGGCCCAGGGCTACGAGCAGTACTTC

abundance: -
j_gene: TRBJ2-1
d_gene: -
v_gene: TRBV5-4
CDR3aa: CASPRADYNEQFF
CDR3nt: TGTGCCAGCCCCCGGGCAGATTACAATGAGCAGTTCTTC

abundance: -
j_gene: TRBJ2-7
d_gene: TRBD2
v_gene: TRBV4-1
CDR3aa: CASSQGTSGAYEQYF
CDR3nt: TGCGCCAGCAGCCAAGGGACTAGCGGTGCCTACGAGCAGTACTTC

abundance: -
j_gene: TRBJ2-5
d_gene: TRBD2
v_gene: TRBV10-2
CDR3aa: CASSAELAGGGYQETQYF
CDR3nt: TGCGCCAGCAGTGCTGAACTAGCGGGGGGCGGGTACCAAGAGACCCAGTACTTC

abundance: -
j_gene: TRBJ1-1
d_gene: TRBD1
v_gene: TRBV5-1
CDR3aa: CASGRQGRRPEAFF
CDR3nt: TGCGCCAGCGGAAGACAGGGCAGACGCCCTGAAGCTTTCTTT

abundance: few
j_gene: TRBJ1-1
d_gene: -
v_gene: TRBV7-9
CDR3aa: CASSFLPEAFF
CDR3nt: TGTGCCAGCAGCTTTTTGCCTGAAGCTTTCTTT

abundance: -
j_gene: TRBJ1-2
d_gene: -
v_gene: TRBV4-3
CDR3aa: CASSQFLMGLNYGYTF
CDR3nt: TGCGCCAGCAGCCAATTCCTCATGGGCCTGAACTATGGCTACACCTTC

abundance: once
j_gene: TRBJ1-2
d_gene: TRBD1
v_gene: TRBV7-2
CDR3aa: CASSLGQGAYYGYTF
CDR3nt: TGTGCCAGCAGCCTTGGACAGGGGGCATACTATGGCTACACCTTC

abundance: once
j_gene: TRBJ2-2
d_gene: TRBD1
v_gene: TRBV6-5
CDR3aa: CASSRTGSGELFF
CDR3nt: TGTGCCAGCAGCCGGACAGGGTCCGGGGAGCTGTTTTTT

abundance: -
j_gene: TRBJ1-1
d_gene: -
v_gene: TRBV6-1
CDR3aa: CASGRDGNTEAFF
CDR3nt: TGTGCCAGCGGGAGGGACGGCAACACTGAAGCTTTCTTT

abundance: -
j_gene: TRBJ2-1
d_gene: -
v_gene: TRBV30
CDR3aa: CAWRFLGGGRNEQFF
CDR3nt: TGTGCCTGGAGGTTCCTGGGGGGGGGCCGGAATGAGCAGTTCTTC

abundance: -
j_gene: TRBJ2-3
d_gene: -
v_gene: TRBV4-3
CDR3aa: CASSQDFPQGGGPDTQYF
CDR3nt: TGCGCCAGCAGCCAAGATTTTCCTCAGGGGGGTGGTCCAGATACGCAGTATTTT

abundance: few
j_gene: TRBJ1-6
d_gene: -
v_gene: TRBV2
CDR3aa: CASSEPVNSYNSPLHF
CDR3nt: TGTGCCAGCAGTGAACCTGTTAACTCCTATAATTCACCCCTCCACTTT

abundance: -
j_gene: TRBJ2-3
d_gene: -
v_gene: TRBV5-4
CDR3aa: CASGDLARDTQYF
CDR3nt: TGTGCCAGCGGAGACTTAGCCCGAGATACGCAGTATTTT

abundance: -
j_gene: TRBJ1-5
d_gene: TRBD1
v_gene: TRBV4-1
CDR3aa: CASSQDRDRVSNQPQHF
CDR3nt: TGCGCCAGCAGCCAAGACCGGGACAGGGTTAGCAATCAGCCCCAGCATTTT

abundance: once
j_gene: TRBJ2-3
d_gene: TRBD2
v_gene: TRBV2
CDR3aa: CASTLPGLAGGSDTQYF
CDR3nt: TGTGCCAGCACCTTACCGGGACTAGCGGGGGGGTCAGATACGCAGTATTTT

abundance: -
j_gene: TRBJ2-3
d_gene: TRBD1
v_gene: TRBV11-2
CDR3aa: CASSLGGTGGITDTQYF
CDR3nt: TGTGCCAGCAGCTTAGGAGGGACAGGGGGAATCACAGATACGCAGTATTTT

abundance: -
j_gene: TRBJ1-1
d_gene: -
v_gene: TRBV12-5
CDR3aa: CASVWGQKNTEAFF
CDR3nt: TGTGCTAGTGTGTGGGGTCAAAAGAACACTGAAGCTTTCTTT

abundance: -
j_gene: TRBJ2-5
d_gene: -
v_gene: TRBV10-2
CDR3aa: CASSRVGRRKETQYF
CDR3nt: TGCGCCAGCAGTCGTGTGGGACGTCGGAAGGAGACCCAGTACTTC

abundance: -
j_gene: TRBJ1-4
d_gene: TRBD1
v_gene: TRBV5-1
CDR3aa: CASSLGAWTGPYEKLFF
CDR3nt: TGCGCCAGCAGCTTGGGGGCCTGGACAGGGCCCTATGAAAAACTGTTTTTT

abundance: -
j_gene: TRBJ2-5
d_gene: -
v_gene: TRBV4-3
CDR3aa: CASSQGPQETQYF
CDR3nt: TGCGCCAGCAGCCAAGGGCCTCAAGAGACCCAGTACTTC

abundance: -
j_gene: TRBJ1-2
d_gene: -
v_gene: TRBV5-5
CDR3aa: CASRPIARGGYTF
CDR3nt: TGTGCCAGCAGACCTATTGCGAGGGGTGGCTACACCTTC

abundance: -
j_gene: TRBJ2-1
d_gene: TRBD2
v_gene: TRBV4-3
CDR3aa: CASSQHSGGAWNEQFF
CDR3nt: TGCGCCAGCAGCCAACACAGCGGGGGGGCCTGGAATGAGCAGTTCTTC

abundance: few
j_gene: TRBJ2-7
d_gene: -
v_gene: TRBV7-9
CDR3aa: CASSSSRYEQYF
CDR3nt: TGTGCCAGCAGCTCCTCCCGCTACGAGCAGTACTTC

abundance: -
j_gene: TRBJ2-7
d_gene: TRBD1
v_gene: TRBV7-3
CDR3aa: CASSLTTGTAYEQYF
CDR3nt: TGTGCCAGCAGCTTGACGACAGGGACGGCCTACGAGCAGTACTTC

abundance: -
j_gene: TRBJ2-3
d_gene: TRBD1
v_gene: TRBV10-2
CDR3aa: CASSEDRVLTDTQYF
CDR3nt: TGCGCCAGCAGTGAGGACAGGGTCTTGACAGATACGCAGTATTTT

abundance: -
j_gene: TRBJ2-7
d_gene: -
v_gene: TRBV4-2
CDR3aa: CASSQELVTSYEQYF
CDR3nt: TGTGCCAGCAGCCAAGAACTAGTGACTAGCTACGAGCAGTACTTC

abundance: once
j_gene: TRBJ2-7
d_gene: -
v_gene: TRBV6-1
CDR3aa: CASSENGSEQYF
CDR3nt: TGTGCCAGCAGTGAAAATGGTTCCGAGCAGTACTTC

abundance: -
j_gene: TRBJ2-1
d_gene: -
v_gene: TRBV7-2
CDR3aa: CASRAGERRGYEQFF
CDR3nt: TGTGCCAGCAGGGCAGGGGAAAGGAGGGGGTATGAGCAGTTCTTC